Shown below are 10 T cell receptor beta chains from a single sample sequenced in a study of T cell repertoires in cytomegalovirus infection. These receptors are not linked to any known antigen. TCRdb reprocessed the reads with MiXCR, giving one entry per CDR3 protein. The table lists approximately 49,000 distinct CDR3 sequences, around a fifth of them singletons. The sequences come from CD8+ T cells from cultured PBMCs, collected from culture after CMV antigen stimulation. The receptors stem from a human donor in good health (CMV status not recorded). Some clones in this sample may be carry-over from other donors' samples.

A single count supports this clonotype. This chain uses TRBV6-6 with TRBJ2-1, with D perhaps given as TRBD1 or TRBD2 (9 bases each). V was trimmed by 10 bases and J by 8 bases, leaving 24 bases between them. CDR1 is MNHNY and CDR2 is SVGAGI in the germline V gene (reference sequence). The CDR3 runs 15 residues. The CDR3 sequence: CATDRGSGGQDEQFF. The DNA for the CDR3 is TGTGCCACCGACAGGGGGAGCGGGGGGCAGGATGAGCAGTTCTTC.

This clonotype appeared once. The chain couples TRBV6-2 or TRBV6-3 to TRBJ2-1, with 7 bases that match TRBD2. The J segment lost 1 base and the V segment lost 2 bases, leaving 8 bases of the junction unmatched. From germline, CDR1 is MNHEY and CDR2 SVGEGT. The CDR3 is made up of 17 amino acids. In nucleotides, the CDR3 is TGTGCCAGCAGTTACGTTGGCGGGAGAGGGTCCTACAATGAGCAGTTCTTC. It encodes CASSYVGGRGSYNEQFF.

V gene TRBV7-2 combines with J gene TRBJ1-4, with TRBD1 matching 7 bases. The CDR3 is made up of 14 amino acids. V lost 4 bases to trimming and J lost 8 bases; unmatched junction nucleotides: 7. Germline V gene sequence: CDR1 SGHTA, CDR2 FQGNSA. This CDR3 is CASSYRQGREKLFF. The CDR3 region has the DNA TGTGCCAGCAGCTACCGACAGGGACGGGAAAAACTGTTTTTT.

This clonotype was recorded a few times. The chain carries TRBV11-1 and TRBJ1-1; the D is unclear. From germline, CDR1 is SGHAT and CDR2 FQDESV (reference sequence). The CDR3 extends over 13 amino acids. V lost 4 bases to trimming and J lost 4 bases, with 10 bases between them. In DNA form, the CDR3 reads TGTGCCAGCAGCTCTAGCAGACGCACTGAAGCTTTCTTT. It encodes CASSSSRRTEAFF. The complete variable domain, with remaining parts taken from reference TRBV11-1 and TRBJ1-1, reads EAEVAQSPRYKITEKSQAVAFWCDPISGHATLYWYRQILGQGPELLVQFQDESVVDDSQLPKDRFSAERLKGVDSTLKIQPAELGDSAMYLCASSSSRRTEAFFGQGTRLTVV.

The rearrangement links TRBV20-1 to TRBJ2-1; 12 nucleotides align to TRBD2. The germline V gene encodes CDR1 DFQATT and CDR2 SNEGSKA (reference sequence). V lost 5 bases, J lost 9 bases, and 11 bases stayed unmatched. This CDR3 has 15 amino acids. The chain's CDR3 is CSAERLAGDRVEQFF. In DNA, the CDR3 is TGCAGTGCTGAGAGACTAGCGGGAGACCGAGTTGAGCAGTTCTTC.

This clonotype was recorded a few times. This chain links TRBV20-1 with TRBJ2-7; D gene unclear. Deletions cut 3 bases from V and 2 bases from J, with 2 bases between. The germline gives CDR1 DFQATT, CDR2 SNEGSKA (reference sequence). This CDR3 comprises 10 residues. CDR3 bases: TGCAGTGCTAGGCCCTACGAGCAGTACTTC. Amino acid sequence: CSARPYEQYF.

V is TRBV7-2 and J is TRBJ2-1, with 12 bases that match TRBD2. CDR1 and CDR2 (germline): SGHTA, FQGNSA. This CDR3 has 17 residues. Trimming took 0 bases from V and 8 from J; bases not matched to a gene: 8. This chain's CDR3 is CASSLAWLAGGVDEQFF. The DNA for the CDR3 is TGTGCCAGCAGCTTAGCGTGGCTAGCGGGGGGGGTAGATGAGCAGTTCTTC. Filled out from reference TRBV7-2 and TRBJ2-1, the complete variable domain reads GAGVSQSPSNKVTEKGKDVELRCDPISGHTALYWYRQSLGQGLEFLIYFQGNSAPDKSGLPSDRFSAERTGGSVSTLTIQRTQQEDSAVYLCASSLAWLAGGVDEQFFGPGTRLTVL.

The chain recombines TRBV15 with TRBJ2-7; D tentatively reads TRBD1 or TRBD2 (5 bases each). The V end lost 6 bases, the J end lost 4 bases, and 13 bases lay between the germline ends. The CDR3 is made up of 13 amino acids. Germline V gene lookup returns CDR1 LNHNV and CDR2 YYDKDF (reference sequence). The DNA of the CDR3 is TGTGCCACCAGACCCCAGGGCGGGTACGAGCAGTACTTC. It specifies CATRPQGGYEQYF.

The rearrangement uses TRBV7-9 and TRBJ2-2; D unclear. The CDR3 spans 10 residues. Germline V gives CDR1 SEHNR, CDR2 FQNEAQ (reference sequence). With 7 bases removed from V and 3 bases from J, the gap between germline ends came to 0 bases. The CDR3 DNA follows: TGTGCCAGCAACACCGGGGAGCTGTTTTTT. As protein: CASNTGELFF.

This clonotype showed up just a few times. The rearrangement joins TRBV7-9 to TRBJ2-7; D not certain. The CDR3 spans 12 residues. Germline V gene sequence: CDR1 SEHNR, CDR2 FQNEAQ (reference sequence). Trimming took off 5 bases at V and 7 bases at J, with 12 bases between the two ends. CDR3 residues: CASSPPMGEQYF. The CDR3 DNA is TGTGCCAGCAGCCCCCCTATGGGAGAGCAGTACTTC.